Following are 21 T cell receptor beta chains from one sample sequenced in a study of T cell responses to AZD1222 COVID-19 vaccine. Profiled with immunoSEQ multiplex PCR; TCRdb holds only in-frame clones, not every one. The sample lists 100,000 to 150,000 clones, approximately 94% occurring once. This material consisted of peripheral blood, taken on day 0 of AZD1222 vaccination. The receptors stem from an adult in good health.

V and J are TRBV4-1 and TRBJ1-5, with D perhaps TRBD1 (5 bases). The length of the CDR3 is 15 residues. V gave up 0 bases and J gave up 5 bases, with 11 bases separating them. In germline, CDR1 is MGHRA, CDR2 YSYEKL. CDR3 sequence reads: CASSQDEGEYQPQHF. CDR3 DNA: TGCGCCAGCAGCCAAGACGAAGGGGAATATCAGCCCCAGCATTTT.

The rearrangement joins TRBV7-2 to TRBJ1-2, with TRBD1 matching over 7 bases. CDR1 SGHTA and CDR2 FQGNSA come from the germline V gene. The CDR3 consists of 14 residues. V dropped 3 bases and J dropped 6; count of bases not matched to a gene: 7. The CDR3 bases are TGTGCCAGCAGCTTCCCGGGACAGATACATGGCTACACCTTC. Protein product: CASSFPGQIHGYTF.

The chain is built from TRBV24-1 and TRBJ1-5; D is unclear. Trimming cost V 4 bases and J 5 bases, with 14 bases left between them. This CDR3 has 15 amino acids. The germline V gene encodes CDR1 KGHDR and CDR2 SFDVKD. In DNA form, the CDR3 reads TGTGCCACCAGTGACTCCACCGAGAGGGATCAGCCCCAGCATTTT. As protein: CATSDSTERDQPQHF.

V and J are TRBV6-2 or TRBV6-3 and TRBJ2-7; D call uncertain. This CDR3 contains 12 residues. CDR1 and CDR2 (germline): MNHEY, SVGEGT. Trimming took off 5 bases at V and 1 base at J, with 6 bases between the two ends. In DNA, the CDR3 is TGTGCCAGCAGTCAATATTCCTACGAGCAGTACTTC. Protein product: CASSQYSYEQYF.

The gene calls are TRBV2 and TRBJ2-7, with D hard to call. Germline CDR1 and CDR2: SNHLY and FYNNEI. The CDR3 covers 14 residues. Trimming pared 9 bases from V and 4 bases from J, leaving 19 bases between. The DNA of the CDR3 is TGTGCCAGTTACCCCGGGCGCAACCGATACGAGCAGTACTTC. Protein product: CASYPGRNRYEQYF. Using reference TRBV2 and TRBJ2-7 for the parts outside the CDR3, the full variable domain is EPEVTQTPSHQVTQMGQEVILRCVPISNHLYFYWYRQILGQKVEFLVSFYNNEISEKSEIFDDQFSVERPDGSNFTLKIRSTKLEDSAMYFCASYPGRNRYEQYFGPGTRLTVT.

The chain carries TRBV6-5 and TRBJ1-2, with 8 bases aligning to TRBD1. The ends lost 5 bases at V and 6 bases at J; junction bases unmatched: 8. The CDR3 totals 14 residues. Germline lookup yields CDR1 MNHEY and CDR2 SVGAGI. The CDR3 bases are TGTGCCAGCAGTCCGTCAGGGACAGGCGATGGCTACACCTTC. Its protein is CASSPSGTGDGYTF.

This chain uses TRBV3-1 (or the pseudogene TRBV3-2) with TRBJ1-1; D ambiguous. CDR1 is LGHDT, CDR2 YNNKEL, per germline (reference sequence). Trimming took off 4 bases at V and 0 bases at J, with 9 bases between the two ends. The CDR3 loop spans 14 amino acids. The CDR3 protein is CASSRSFMNTEAFF. The CDR3 DNA sequence: TGTGCCAGCAGCCGAAGCTTTATGAACACTGAAGCTTTCTTT.

This chain uses TRBV21-1 with TRBJ1-3; TRBD1 is the table's D call, not checked against the DNA. TRBV21-1 is described as a pseudogene. The CDR3 loop spans 16 amino acids. The CDR3 protein is CASSNERGFPGNTIYF. In DNA, the CDR3 is TGTGCCAGCAGCAATGAGAGGGGGTTCCCCGGAAACACCATATATTTT.

This sequence joins TRBV6-5 and TRBJ1-1; maybe TRBD1 (6 bases). The CDR3 contains 13 residues. V dropped 4 bases and J dropped 11 bases, with 17 bases sitting between them. The V gene's germline CDR1 is MNHEY and CDR2 SVGAGI. The CDR3 DNA reads as TGTGCCAGCAGTTTTTATCCTACAGGGACGGCTTTCTTT. Its protein product is CASSFYPTGTAFF.

The chain joins TRBV9 to TRBJ2-2; 9 bases map to TRBD2. J lost 5 bases, V lost 0 bases, and 5 bases had no gene match. This CDR3 comprises 16 residues. Per germline, CDR1 SGDLS and CDR2 YYNGEE. The CDR3 bases are TGTGCCAGCAGCGTAGTAGCGGGAGAAGGTACCGGGGAGCTGTTTTTT. It translates to CASSVVAGEGTGELFF.

The chain combines TRBV29-1 with TRBJ1-2; 7 nucleotides line up with TRBD1. Per germline, CDR1 SQVTM and CDR2 ANQGSEA. The CDR3 is 13 amino acids. J gave up 2 bases and V 6 bases, and 6 bases lay outside the gene matches. The CDR3 sequence is CSVSAGQNYGYTF. The CDR3 DNA sequence: TGCAGCGTGTCAGCGGGACAGAACTATGGCTACACCTTC.

The chain carries TRBV27 and TRBJ2-1; 7 nucleotides agree with TRBD2. V was pared by 4 bases and J by 9 bases, with 15 bases of the junction left unmatched. The CDR3 is made up of 16 amino acids. Germline CDR1 is MNHEY and CDR2 is SMNVEV (reference sequence). CDR3 region: CASSSPAKTSTGEQFF. The CDR3 bases are TGTGCCAGCAGTTCGCCCGCTAAGACTAGCACGGGTGAGCAGTTCTTC.

The chain is built from TRBV11-2 and TRBJ2-3; 9 bases are shared with TRBD2. Looked up from germline, CDR1 is SGHAT and CDR2 is FQNNGV. V lost 5 bases to trimming and J lost 2 bases; unmatched junction nucleotides: 14. The CDR3 has 18 amino acids. The CDR3 nucleotides read TGTGCCAGCAGCCTGGGACTAGCCTGGGCCCGGGACACAGATACGCAGTATTTT. Protein product: CASSLGLAWARDTDTQYF.

The J gene is TRBJ2-7, the V gene TRBV5-4; D gene unclear. Trimming took 3 bases from V and 1 from J, leaving 14 bases between them. CDR1 is SGHNT and CDR2 is YYREEE in the germline V gene (reference sequence). CDR3 length: 15 residues. The CDR3 nucleotides read TGTGCCAGCAGCTATCTTGGGTTTCAATCCTACGAGCAGTACTTC. This codes for CASSYLGFQSYEQYF.

V and J are TRBV3-1 (or the pseudogene TRBV3-2) and TRBJ1-2; 7 bases map to TRBD1. The CDR3 runs 17 residues. The V and J ends lost 0 bases and 4 bases, in that order; junction bases with no gene match: 11. Germline V gene lookup returns CDR1 LGHDT and CDR2 YNNKEL (reference sequence). This CDR3 is CASSQDLYRGRVYGYTF. DNA for the CDR3: TGTGCCAGCAGCCAAGACCTGTACAGGGGAAGAGTCTATGGCTACACCTTC.

The chain uses TRBV29-1 and TRBJ2-7; weak D call: TRBD1 (6 bases). The CDR3 is 13 amino acids. The germline V and J ends were trimmed by 5 bases and 0 bases, with 11 bases remaining between them. Germline V CDR1 and CDR2: SQVTM, ANQGSEA. CDR3 protein: CSVWTDNSYEQYF. CDR3 DNA sequence: TGCAGCGTTTGGACAGACAACTCCTACGAGCAGTACTTC.

This rearrangement joins TRBV3-1 (or the pseudogene TRBV3-2) to TRBJ2-7; no definite D call. The CDR3 has 15 amino acids. V was pared by 1 base and J by 1 base, with 11 bases between. CDR1 and CDR2 (germline): LGHDT, YNNKEL (reference sequence). The CDR3 reads CASSQGENPSYEQYF. CDR3 DNA sequence: TGTGCCAGCAGCCAAGGAGAAAACCCATCCTACGAGCAGTACTTC.

This chain joins TRBV12-3 or TRBV12-4 and TRBJ2-5, with 7 bases lining up with TRBD2. This CDR3 region has 13 residues. With V trimmed by 3 bases and J by 4 bases, 2 bases remained unmatched. CDR3 sequence reads: CASSFGGRETQYF. CDR3 bases: TGTGCCAGCAGTTTCGGCGGGAGAGAGACCCAGTACTTC.

This clone was seen only a few times. The CDR3 protein is CASSNSGSLYEQYF. The CDR3 nucleotides are TGTGCCAGCAGCAACAGCGGGAGCCTCTACGAGCAGTACTTC. This chain joins TRBV7-2 and TRBJ2-7; 8 bases map to TRBD2. CDR3 length equals 14 residues. The V gene's germline CDR1 is SGHTA and CDR2 FQGNSA. J gave up 3 bases and V 5 bases, and 6 bases lay outside the gene matches. The entire variable domain, with the rest obtained from reference TRBV7-2 and TRBJ2-7, is as follows: GAGVSQSPSNKVTEKGKDVELRCDPISGHTALYWYRQSLGQGLEFLIYFQGNSAPDKSGLPSDRFSAERTGGSVSTLTIQRTQQEDSAVYLCASSNSGSLYEQYFGPGTRLTVT.

The rearrangement links TRBV6-5 to TRBJ1-4; D gene uncertain. The CDR3 totals 13 residues. Germline V gene lookup returns CDR1 MNHEY and CDR2 SVGAGI. Deletions cut 7 bases from V and 8 bases from J, with 14 bases between. The CDR3 protein is CASMELGKEKLFF. CDR3 in DNA: TGTGCCAGCATGGAACTGGGCAAGGAAAAACTGTTTTTT.

The chain carries TRBV27 and TRBJ2-1; D gene ambiguous. Germline values: CDR1 MNHEY, CDR2 SMNVEV (reference sequence). This CDR3 contains 13 residues. Trimming cost V 3 bases and J 9 bases, with 12 bases left between them. CDR3 DNA sequence: TGTGCCAGCAGTTTGGGTGCGCTTACTGAGCAGTTCTTC. This codes for CASSLGALTEQFF.